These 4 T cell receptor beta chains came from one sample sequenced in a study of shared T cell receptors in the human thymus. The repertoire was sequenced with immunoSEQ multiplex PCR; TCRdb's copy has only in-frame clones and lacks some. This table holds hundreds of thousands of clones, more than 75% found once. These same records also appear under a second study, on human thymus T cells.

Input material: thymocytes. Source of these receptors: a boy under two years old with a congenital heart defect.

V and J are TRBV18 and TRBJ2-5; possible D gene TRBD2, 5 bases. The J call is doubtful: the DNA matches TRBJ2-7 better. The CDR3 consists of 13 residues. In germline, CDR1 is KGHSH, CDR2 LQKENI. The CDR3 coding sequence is TGTGCCAGCTCACTAGGACTCGGATACGAGCAGTACTTC. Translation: CASSLGLGYEQYF.

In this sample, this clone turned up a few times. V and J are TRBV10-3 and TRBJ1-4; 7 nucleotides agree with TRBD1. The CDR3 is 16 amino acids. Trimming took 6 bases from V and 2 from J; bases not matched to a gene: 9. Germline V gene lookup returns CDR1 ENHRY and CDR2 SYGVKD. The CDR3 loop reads CAISRRQGGTNEKLFF. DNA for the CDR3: TGTGCCATCAGCCGAAGACAAGGGGGCACTAATGAAAAACTGTTTTTT.

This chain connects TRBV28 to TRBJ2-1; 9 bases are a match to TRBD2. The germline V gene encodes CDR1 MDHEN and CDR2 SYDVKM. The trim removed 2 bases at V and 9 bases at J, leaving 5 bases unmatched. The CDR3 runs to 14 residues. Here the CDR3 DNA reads TGTGCCAGCAGTTTACCAGCGGGAGGTCCTGAGCAGTTCTTC. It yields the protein CASSLPAGGPEQFF. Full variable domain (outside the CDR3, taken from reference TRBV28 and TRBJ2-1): DVKVTQSSRYLVKRTGEKVFLECVQDMDHENMFWYRQDPGLGLRLIYFSYDVKMKEKGDIPEGYSVSREKKERFSLILESASTNQTSMYLCASSLPAGGPEQFFGPGTRLTVL.

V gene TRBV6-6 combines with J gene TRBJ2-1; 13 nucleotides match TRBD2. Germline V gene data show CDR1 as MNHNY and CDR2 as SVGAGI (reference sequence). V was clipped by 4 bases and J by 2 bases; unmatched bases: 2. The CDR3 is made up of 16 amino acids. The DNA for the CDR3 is TGTGCCAGCAGTTTCGGACTAGCGGGGGCCTACAATGAGCAGTTCTTC. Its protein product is CASSFGLAGAYNEQFF.